This T cell receptor beta chain was sequenced for a study of blood T cell repertoires in COVID-19. Study details: Samples of COVID-19 (acute and convalescent) were obtained from the United States, Italy and Spain.

This CDR3 spans 15 amino acids. The V and J ends lost 0 bases and 4 bases respectively, with 13 bases between them. Germline V lookup: CDR1 GTSNPN, CDR2 SVGIG (reference sequence). All enrollees were about 18 to 90 years old and from fewer than 30 US areas. Self-reported history from a screening survey and questionnaire set each donor's cohort. Per the original methods: Estimation of nucleated cell counts was performed using reference gene primer amplification. Measured with immunoSEQ multiplex PCR; TCRdb has only the in-frame clones, and not every one. V and J calls and clone size are given by that table; D and trimming were obtained from the DNA. The data hold 220,000 or so clones, with 80% to 90% observed a single time.

The receptor comes from a man aged 45-65 years who had been exposed to COVID-19. The sequenced sample was PBMCs or T cells enriched from blood (not recorded which). The chain couples TRBV30 to TRBJ1-5, with a tentative D call TRBD1 (6 bases). The DNA for the CDR3 is TGTGCCTGGAGTGTTTGGGGGCGCAGAAATCAGCCCCAGCATTTT. Protein: CAWSVWGRRNQPQHF. The variable domain in full, with the rest retrieved from reference TRBV30 and TRBJ1-5, is SQTIHQWPATLVQPVGSPLSLECTVEGTSNPNLYWYRQAAGRGLQLLFYSVGIGQISSEVPQNLSASRPQDRQFILSSKKLLLSDSGFYLCAWSVWGRRNQPQHFGDGTRLSIL.